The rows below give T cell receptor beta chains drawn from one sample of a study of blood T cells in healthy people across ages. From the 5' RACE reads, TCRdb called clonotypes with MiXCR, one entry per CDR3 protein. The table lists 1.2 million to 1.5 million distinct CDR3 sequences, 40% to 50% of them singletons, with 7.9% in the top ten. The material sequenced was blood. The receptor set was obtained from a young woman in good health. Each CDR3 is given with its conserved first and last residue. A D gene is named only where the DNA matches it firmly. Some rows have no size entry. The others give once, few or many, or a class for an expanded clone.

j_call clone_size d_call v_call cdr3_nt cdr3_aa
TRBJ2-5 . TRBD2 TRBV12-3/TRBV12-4 TGTGCCAGCAGAACTAGCGCCCAAGAGACCCAGTACTTC CASRTSAQETQYF
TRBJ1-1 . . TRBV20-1 TGCAGTGCTAGAGATCGACGGGAAGCTGGGAACACTGAAGCTTTCTTT CSARDRREAGNTEAFF
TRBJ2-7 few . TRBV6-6 TGTGCCAGCAGCGCCCCGGGCTCACGGGACGGCACCTACGAGCAGTACTTC CASSAPGSRDGTYEQYF
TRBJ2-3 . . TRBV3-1 TGTGCCAGCAGCCAAGAAGACGGGGATACGCAGTATTTT CASSQEDGDTQYF
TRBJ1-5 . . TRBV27 TGTGCCAGCAGTTTTGCCAGGGCCCTCAATCAGCCCCAGCATTTT CASSFARALNQPQHF
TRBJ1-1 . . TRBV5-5 TGTGCCAGCAGCTTGACCAGTGCTCCGGCTGAAGCTTTCTTT CASSLTSAPAEAFF
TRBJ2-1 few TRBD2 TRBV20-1 TGCAGTGCTAGGCCAACGACTAGCGGGACTCTCCATGAGCAGTTCTTC CSARPTTSGTLHEQFF
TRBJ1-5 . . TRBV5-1 TGCGCCAGCAGCTTGGAAGGTCTGAACAGTGGGCCCCAGCATTTT CASSLEGLNSGPQHF
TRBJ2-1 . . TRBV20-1 TGCAGTGCCCTGGCGGGACTTCTGAGGTTCTTC CSALAGLLRFF
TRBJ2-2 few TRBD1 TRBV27 TGTGCCAGCCGACAGGGGGGGGGAACCGGGGAGCTGTTTTTT CASRQGGGTGELFF
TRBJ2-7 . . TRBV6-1 TGTGCCAACGGAGGGTACCCAGGGTACGAGCAGTACTTC CANGGYPGYEQYF
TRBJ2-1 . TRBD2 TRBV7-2 TGTGCCAGCAGTCCTGCGGGCACTAGCGGGGGTTACAATGAGCAGTTCTTC CASSPAGTSGGYNEQFF
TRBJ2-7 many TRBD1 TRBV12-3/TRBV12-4 TGTGCCAGCAGTCCGCGACAGGGGACAGGCTACGAGCAGTACTTC CASSPRQGTGYEQYF
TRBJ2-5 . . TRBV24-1 TGTGCCACCAGTGATTTGGGAAGCAACAATGAGCAGTACTTC CATSDLGSNNEQYF
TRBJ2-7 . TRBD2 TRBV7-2 TGTGCCAACAGCTTCTCCCCTCTAGCGGGAGAGCAGTACTTC CANSFSPLAGEQYF
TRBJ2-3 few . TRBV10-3 TGTGCCGCCAACGGGGCGTTGGGGCTGGACACAGATACGCAGTATTTT CAANGALGLDTDTQYF
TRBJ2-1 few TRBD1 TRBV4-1 TGCGCCAGCAGCCACTTACCGACAGGGTCTGCGAATCCTTACAATGAGCAGTTCTTC CASSHLPTGSANPYNEQFF
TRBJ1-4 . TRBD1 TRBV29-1 TGCAGCGTTGTCTCTAGGGACAGGAATGAAAAACTGTTTTTT CSVVSRDRNEKLFF